This TCR beta chain is drawn from a study of blood T cell repertoires in COVID-19. Study as a whole: PBMCs, B-cell-depleted T cells, or T cells were the source of the cDNA or gDNA that made up the material.

In the original processing: It was from reference gene primer amplification that nucleated cell counts were estimated. The method was immunoSEQ multiplex PCR; TCRdb's version includes in-frame clones alone and lacks a portion of them. V, J and clone size are those of that table, while D and trimming were read from the DNA. The sample has over 200,000 clones, roughly nine tenths seen once; the top ten hold 4%. V was pared by 1 base and J by 3 bases, with 8 bases between. Per germline, CDR1 SGHDT and CDR2 YYEEEE. The CDR3 runs 14 residues. The material sequenced was peripheral blood. J is TRBJ1-3 and V is TRBV5-6; no clear D. The sequence was obtained from a man aged 55 to 69 who had recovered from COVID-19. Here the CDR3 reads CASSLWAGGNTIYF. The DNA of the CDR3 is TGTGCCAGCAGCTTGTGGGCGGGTGGAAACACCATATATTTT.